This TCR beta chain was found in a study of TIL therapy for anti-PD-1-resistant metastatic lung cancer. Trimming took off 5 bases at V and 1 base at J, with 11 bases between the two ends. CDR3 length: 15 amino acids. Germline-derived CDR1 and CDR2 are SGHVS and FQNEAQ. The time point was: pre-treatment sample, taken before nivolumab and TIL therapy. Tumor tissue came from excised metastases, mostly pleural nodules or supraclavicular lymph nodes. The libraries were made with immunoSEQ v3. The table came from immunoSEQ multiplex PCR; TCRdb's copy has only in-frame clones and leaves some out. Of over 10,000 clones listed, roughly two thirds are singletons.

The TCR sequence derives from a woman aged 30 to 85 with non-small cell lung cancer. V is TRBV7-8 and J is TRBJ2-2; D could derive from TRBD1 or TRBD2 (5 bases each). Sequencing used tumor tissue, obtained at baseline. The chain's CDR3 is CASSDSDRNTGELFF. CDR3 DNA sequence: TGTGCCAGCAGCGATAGCGACAGGAACACCGGGGAGCTGTTTTTT.